Listed here are 18 T cell receptor beta chains from one sample, sequenced in a study of shared clonotypes between healthy human individuals. The naive CD8 subset, CD45RO-negative cells positively selected for CCR7, excluded terminally differentiated effector memory CD45RA+ cells. Using immunoSEQ multiplex PCR, the repertoire was profiled, and TCRdb retains in-frame clones only, with some absent. The sample shows 800,000 or so clones, approximately 96% of them seen only once. Sequences were obtained from naive CD8+ T cells sorted from blood. The receptors were sampled from a man aged 25-45 years in good health.

The chain joins TRBV7-9 to TRBJ2-1; no firm D call. Trimming removed 5 bases at V and 6 bases at J, with 8 bases between. CDR1 is SEHNR and CDR2 is FQNEAQ in the germline V gene (reference sequence). The CDR3 has 12 residues. CDR3 amino acids: CASSLEFNEQFF. The CDR3 DNA is TGTGCCAGCAGCCTCGAATTCAATGAGCAGTTCTTC.

The chain links TRBV7-6 to TRBJ2-7, with D possibly being TRBD2 (7 bases). CDR3 length: 15 amino acids. With 1 base removed from V and 2 bases from J, the gap between germline ends came to 12 bases. Germline CDR1 SGHVS, CDR2 FNYEAQ. CDR3 DNA sequence: TGTGCCAGCAGCTTAGAGGGGGGAGGGCCCTACGAGCAGTACTTC. This gives the protein CASSLEGGGPYEQYF.

The chain uses TRBV23-1 and TRBJ2-5; either TRBD1 or TRBD2 may supply D (6 bases each). TRBV23-1 is marked as an open reading frame, function uncertain. The CDR3 runs 17 residues. Trimming left V 1 base short and J 3 bases short, with 18 bases between. The CDR3 bases are TGCGCCAGCAGTCAATGCCGGGGGACAACGGGAGAAGAGACCCAGTACTTC. Protein sequence: CASSQCRGTTGEETQYF.

The J gene is TRBJ2-2, the V gene TRBV11-1; 9 bases line up with TRBD1. CDR1 and CDR2 from the germline V gene are SGHAT and FQDESV (reference sequence). The length of the CDR3 is 16 residues. Trimming at V came to 3 bases and at J to 5 bases, leaving 7 bases not matched to a gene. DNA of the CDR3: TGTGCCAGCAGCTTCCCAGACAGGGGGAATACCGGGGAGCTGTTTTTT. Translating gives CASSFPDRGNTGELFF.

This clone has more than one count but fewer than ten. V usage is TRBV9 and J usage is TRBJ1-1; D remains unclear. V lost 3 bases and J 1 base, leaving 10 bases between the germline ends. From germline, CDR1 is SGDLS and CDR2 YYNGEE. The CDR3 runs to 14 residues. Written as DNA, the CDR3 is TGTGCCAGCAGCGACGGAGGGTCGAACACTGAAGCTTTCTTT. Amino acids: CASSDGGSNTEAFF.

This clone appeared once. V is TRBV6-6 and J is TRBJ2-2, with D possibly matching TRBD1 (6 bases). CDR3 length: 16 residues. Per germline, CDR1 MNHNY and CDR2 SVGAGI (reference sequence). Trimming cost V 4 bases and J 3 bases, with 15 bases left between them. The CDR3, as DNA: TGTGCCAGCAGTTTTCAGGGGCCCAGGGACACCGGGGAGCTGTTTTTT. Translating it yields CASSFQGPRDTGELFF.

This clone is a singleton in its sample. V is TRBV30 and J is TRBJ2-7, with D unclear. The CDR3 runs to 12 residues. Germline assignment: CDR1 GTSNPN and CDR2 SVGIG (reference sequence). V was pared by 4 bases and J by 5 bases, with 12 bases between. The CDR3 DNA sequence: TGTGCCTGGACGGCCGGAACCAACGAGCAGTACTTC. Translated: CAWTAGTNEQYF.

This chain uses TRBV6-1 with TRBJ2-6; D is possibly TRBD2 (5 bases). Germline assignment: CDR1 MNHNS and CDR2 SASEGT. The CDR3 consists of 15 residues. This chain's CDR3 is CASERLSSGANVLTF. In nucleotides, the CDR3 is TGTGCGAGTGAGCGGTTGAGCTCTGGGGCCAACGTCCTGACTTTC.

J is TRBJ2-1 and V is TRBV4-3, with 9 bases aligning to TRBD2. The CDR3 runs 15 residues. V shed 1 base and J 5 bases; nucleotides not matched to a gene: 3. Germline assignment: CDR1 LGHNA and CDR2 YSLEER. CDR3 sequence reads: CASSQVAGGDNEQFF. In nucleotides, the CDR3 is TGCGCCAGCAGCCAAGTGGCGGGAGGGGACAATGAGCAGTTCTTC.

On this clone itself: Distinct nucleotide sequences in the sample also encode this CDR3. V and J are TRBV9 and TRBJ2-1; D uncertain. The length of the CDR3 is 14 residues. The V gene lost 0 bases and the J gene lost 0 bases, with 4 bases spanning the gap. Germline assignment: CDR1 SGDLS and CDR2 YYNGEE. CDR3 amino acids: CASSVGSSYNEQFF. The DNA for the CDR3 is TGTGCCAGCAGCGTAGGCAGCTCCTACAATGAGCAGTTCTTC.

This chain joins TRBV5-8 and TRBJ2-7; TRBD2 matches 11 bases. From germline, CDR1 is SGHTS and CDR2 YDEGEE. CDR3 length: 15 amino acids. With 0 bases clipped from V and 3 bases from J, the junction kept 2 bases outside the gene matches. DNA of the CDR3: TGTGCCAGCAGCTTGGAGGGGACTAGCGGCTACGAGCAGTACTTC. Amino acids: CASSLEGTSGYEQYF.

V gene TRBV5-8 combines with J gene TRBJ2-1; 7 nucleotides agree with TRBD1. Germline-derived CDR1 and CDR2 are SGHTS and YDEGEE. The CDR3 is 13 residues long. With V trimmed by 3 bases and J by 6 bases, 3 bases remained unmatched. The CDR3 DNA sequence: TGTGCCAGCAGCTCGAGGGGGCGCAATGAGCAGTTCTTC. Its translation is CASSSRGRNEQFF.

This chain joins TRBV11-2 and TRBJ1-1; D gene unclear. Germline assignment: CDR1 SGHAT and CDR2 FQNNGV. The CDR3 is made up of 13 amino acids. With 5 bases removed from V and 4 bases from J, the gap between germline ends came to 11 bases. CDR3 sequence: CASSGTAATEAFF. For the CDR3, the DNA is TGTGCCAGCAGCGGCACCGCGGCCACTGAAGCTTTCTTT.

The rearrangement uses TRBV27 and TRBJ2-7; a weak D match, TRBD2 (6 bases). Germline CDR1 is MNHEY and CDR2 is SMNVEV (reference sequence). Trimming took off 4 bases at V and 2 bases at J, with 18 bases between the two ends. CDR3 size: 16 residues. CDR3 DNA: TGTGCCAGCAGTTCCAGGTCGGGGGAGAAGGCCTACGAGCAGTACTTC. The encoded protein is CASSSRSGEKAYEQYF.

This sequence joins TRBV9 and TRBJ2-1, with 9 positions matching TRBD2. The V segment lost 3 bases and the J segment 4 bases; nucleotides outside the gene matches: 11. The CDR3 spans 17 residues. Per germline, CDR1 SGDLS and CDR2 YYNGEE. The CDR3 DNA sequence: TGTGCCAGCAGCGAGGGGCAGACTAGCGGAGCATACAATGAGCAGTTCTTC. Translating gives CASSEGQTSGAYNEQFF.

To note about this clone: The sample has other DNA sequences that encode this CDR3 too. The rearrangement uses TRBV27 and TRBJ2-7; D assignment may be TRBD1 or TRBD2 (6 bases each). In germline, CDR1 is MNHEY, CDR2 SMNVEV (reference sequence). V was shortened by 5 bases and J by 4 bases, with 18 bases between the two germline ends. This CDR3 is 15 amino acids long. DNA of the CDR3: TGTGCCAGCAGTCTTTCAAGGGGGGCGGGTTACGAGCAGTACTTC. Translating gives CASSLSRGAGYEQYF.

The chain has TRBV19 and TRBJ2-7; TRBD2 agrees at 11 bases. V was clipped by 3 bases and J by 0 bases; unmatched bases: 4. There are 16 residues in the CDR3. From germline, CDR1 is LNHDA and CDR2 SQIVND (reference sequence). In nucleotides, the CDR3 is TGTGCCAGTAGTATGGGACTAGCGGCAACCTCCTACGAGCAGTACTTC. Amino acid sequence: CASSMGLAATSYEQYF. Using reference TRBV19 and TRBJ2-7 for the parts outside the CDR3, the full variable domain is DGGITQSPKYLFRKEGQNVTLSCEQNLNHDAMYWYRQDPGQGLRLIYYSQIVNDFQKGDIAEGYSVSREKKESFPLTVTSAQKNPTAFYLCASSMGLAATSYEQYFGPGTRLTVT.

The gene calls are TRBV7-9 and TRBJ1-1; D call uncertain. Trimming stripped 5 bases from V and 5 bases from J, with 15 bases between. CDR1 and CDR2 from the germline V gene are SEHNR and FQNEAQ (reference sequence). This CDR3 spans 14 amino acids. The CDR3 coding sequence is TGTGCCAGCAGCCGGGATGCGGGCCTGACTGAAGCTTTCTTT. Protein product: CASSRDAGLTEAFF.